Below, 8 T cell receptor beta chains from the same sample are listed, as sequenced in a study of PD-1 blockade in classical Hodgkin lymphoma. Sequencing was performed with immunoSEQ multiplex PCR; in TCRdb, only in-frame clones are kept and a portion is missing. Of roughly 70,000 clones listed, 71% are singletons. Brentuximab vedotin exposure varied among the patients, all of whom had relapsed after autologous stem cell transplantation. The source material was peripheral blood mononuclear cells (PBMCs), sampled before the second cycle of nivolumab. The receptors shown here come from a human donor with classical Hodgkin lymphoma.

The rearrangement joins TRBV7-9 to TRBJ1-1; no reliable D call. Germline values: CDR1 SEHNR, CDR2 FQNEAQ (reference sequence). The V and J ends lost 5 bases and 6 bases respectively, with 16 bases between them. The CDR3 consists of 14 residues. CDR3 amino acids: CASSLRTDAPEAFF. The DNA for the CDR3 is TGTGCCAGCAGCCTCAGGACGGATGCGCCTGAAGCTTTCTTT.

The chain recombines TRBV7-9 with TRBJ1-5; D is unclear. The V and J ends lost 1 base and 2 bases respectively, with 12 bases between them. The CDR3 totals 16 residues. Looked up from germline, CDR1 is SEHNR and CDR2 is FQNEAQ (reference sequence). CDR3 residues: CASSLEVPGGNQPQHF. Written as DNA, the CDR3 is TGTGCCAGCAGCTTAGAAGTCCCGGGCGGCAATCAGCCCCAGCATTTT.

The chain joins TRBV5-1 to TRBJ2-1; TRBD2 might be the D (5 bases). The germline V and J ends were trimmed by 3 bases and 5 bases, with 9 bases remaining between them. This CDR3 has 13 amino acids. Germline CDR1 reads SGHRS; CDR2 reads YFSETQ. CDR3 in amino acids: CASSSGVHNEQFF. Here the CDR3 DNA reads TGCGCCAGCAGCTCCGGGGTTCACAATGAGCAGTTCTTC.

V is TRBV6-1 and J is TRBJ1-1; D is unclear. V shed 8 bases and J shed 5 bases, with 21 bases lying between them. The germline gives CDR1 MNHNS, CDR2 SASEGT. The CDR3 is 15 residues long. CDR3 protein: CASRTWGSSGTEAFF. The CDR3, as DNA: TGTGCCAGCCGTACTTGGGGATCTTCGGGGACTGAAGCTTTCTTT.

The rearrangement joins TRBV7-9 to TRBJ1-1; TRBD1 matches at 7 bases. This CDR3 spans 11 amino acids. CDR1 SEHNR and CDR2 FQNEAQ come from the germline V gene (reference sequence). The ends lost 5 bases at V and 11 bases at J; junction bases unmatched: 5. CDR3 region: CASSNRGSAFF. The CDR3, as DNA: TGTGCCAGCAGCAACAGGGGTTCGGCTTTCTTT.

The chain couples TRBV11-3 to TRBJ1-2, with a weak D call TRBD1 (5 bases). The CDR3 is made up of 17 amino acids. V was clipped by 4 bases and J by 2 bases, with 20 bases between them. The germline V gene encodes CDR1 SGHNT and CDR2 YENEEA. Here the CDR3 DNA reads TGTGCCAGCAGCTCCCGCAATCGGGGCCTTCGGAACTATGGCTACACCTTC. It yields the protein CASSSRNRGLRNYGYTF. Together with reference TRBV11-3 and TRBJ1-2, the CDR3 gives the full variable domain: EAGVVQSPRYKIIEKKQPVAFWCNPISGHNTLYWYLQNLGQGPELLIRYENEEAVDDSQLPKDRFSAERLKGVDSTLKIQPAELGDSAVYLCASSSRNRGLRNYGYTFGSGTRLTVV.

This clone appeared once. The chain links TRBV5-1 to TRBJ2-5; D is ambiguous. The CDR3 spans 11 residues. Germline assignment: CDR1 SGHRS and CDR2 YFSETQ. V was pared by 4 bases and J by 3 bases, with 4 bases between. The CDR3 loop reads CASSLEETQYF. Here the CDR3 DNA reads TGCGCCAGCAGCCTGGAAGAGACCCAGTACTTC.

The chain's CDR3 is CASSMGTSRTDTQYF. The CDR3 region has the DNA TGTGCCAGCAGCATGGGGACTTCCAGAACAGATACGCAGTATTTT. The chain is built from TRBV9 and TRBJ2-3, with D possibly TRBD2 on 6 matching bases. The CDR3 sequence is 15 residues long. Germline lookup yields CDR1 SGDLS and CDR2 YYNGEE. V lost 4 bases, J lost 3 bases, and 15 bases lay in between.